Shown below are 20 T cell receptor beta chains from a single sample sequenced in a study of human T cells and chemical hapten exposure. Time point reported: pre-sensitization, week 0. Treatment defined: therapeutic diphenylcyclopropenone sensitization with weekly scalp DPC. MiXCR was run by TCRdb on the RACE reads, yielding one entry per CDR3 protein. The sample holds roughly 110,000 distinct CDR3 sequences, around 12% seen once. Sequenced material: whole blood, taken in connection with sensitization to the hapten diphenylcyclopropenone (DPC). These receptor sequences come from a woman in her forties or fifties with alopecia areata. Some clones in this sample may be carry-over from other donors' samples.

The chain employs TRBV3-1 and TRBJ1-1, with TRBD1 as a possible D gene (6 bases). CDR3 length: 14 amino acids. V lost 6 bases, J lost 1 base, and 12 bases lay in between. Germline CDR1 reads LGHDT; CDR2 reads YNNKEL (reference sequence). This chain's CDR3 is CASRSGDPNTEAFF. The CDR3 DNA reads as TGTGCCAGCAGATCAGGGGATCCGAACACTGAAGCTTTCTTT.

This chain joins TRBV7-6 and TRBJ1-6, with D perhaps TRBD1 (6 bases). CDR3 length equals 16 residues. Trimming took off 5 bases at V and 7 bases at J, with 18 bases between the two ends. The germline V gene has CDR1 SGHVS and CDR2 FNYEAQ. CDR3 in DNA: TGTGCCAGCAGCCTAGGAAGGGCACAGGGCAATTCACCCCTCCACTTT. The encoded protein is CASSLGRAQGNSPLHF.

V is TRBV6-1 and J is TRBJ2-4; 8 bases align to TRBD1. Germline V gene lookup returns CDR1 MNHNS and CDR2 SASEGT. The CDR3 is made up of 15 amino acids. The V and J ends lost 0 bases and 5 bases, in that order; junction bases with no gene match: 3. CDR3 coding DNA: TGTGCCAGCAGTGAAGCGACAGGGGTCCAAAACATTCAGTACTTC. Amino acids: CASSEATGVQNIQYF.

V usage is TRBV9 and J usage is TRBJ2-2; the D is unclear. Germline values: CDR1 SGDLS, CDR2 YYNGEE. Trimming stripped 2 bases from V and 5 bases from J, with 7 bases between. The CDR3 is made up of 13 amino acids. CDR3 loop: CASSVSSTGELFF. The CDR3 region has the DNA TGTGCCAGCAGCGTCTCGTCGACCGGGGAGCTGTTTTTT.

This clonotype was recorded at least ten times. The CDR3 here is CASSLAYRVGALNTEAFF. DNA for the CDR3: TGTGCCAGCAGTTTAGCGTACAGGGTAGGCGCTCTAAACACTGAAGCTTTCTTT. The chain carries TRBV12-3 or TRBV12-4 and TRBJ1-1; weak D call: TRBD1 (6 bases). Trimming shortened V by 0 bases and J by 2 bases, and 19 bases separated the two germline ends. This CDR3 region has 18 residues.

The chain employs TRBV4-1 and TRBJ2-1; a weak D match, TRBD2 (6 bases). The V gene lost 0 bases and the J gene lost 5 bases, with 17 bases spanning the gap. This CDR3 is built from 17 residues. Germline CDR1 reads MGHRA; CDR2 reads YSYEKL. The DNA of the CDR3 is TGCGCCAGCAGCCAAGATTTGACTAGGAGGGGAGACAATGAGCAGTTCTTC. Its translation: CASSQDLTRRGDNEQFF.

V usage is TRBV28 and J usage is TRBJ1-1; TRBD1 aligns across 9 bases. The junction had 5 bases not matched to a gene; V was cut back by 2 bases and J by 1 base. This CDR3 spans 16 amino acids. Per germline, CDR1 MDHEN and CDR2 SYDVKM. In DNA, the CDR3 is TGTGCCAGCAGTTTAATCGGACAGGGGACGAACACTGAAGCTTTCTTT. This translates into CASSLIGQGTNTEAFF. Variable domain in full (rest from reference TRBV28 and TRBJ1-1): DVKVTQSSRYLVKRTGEKVFLECVQDMDHENMFWYRQDPGLGLRLIYFSYDVKMKEKGDIPEGYSVSREKKERFSLILESASTNQTSMYLCASSLIGQGTNTEAFFGQGTRLTVV.

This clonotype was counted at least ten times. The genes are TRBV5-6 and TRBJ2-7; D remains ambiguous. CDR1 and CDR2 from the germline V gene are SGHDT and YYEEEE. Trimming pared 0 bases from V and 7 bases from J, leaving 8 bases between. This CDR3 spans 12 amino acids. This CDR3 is CASSLATREQYF. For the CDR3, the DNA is TGTGCCAGCAGCTTGGCCACGAGGGAGCAGTACTTC. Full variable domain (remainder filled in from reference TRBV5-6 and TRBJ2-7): DAGVTQSPTHLIKTRGQQVTLRCSPKSGHDTVSWYQQALGQGPQFIFQYYEEEERQRGNFPDRFSGHQFPNYSSELNVNALLLGDSALYLCASSLATREQYFGPGTRLTVT.

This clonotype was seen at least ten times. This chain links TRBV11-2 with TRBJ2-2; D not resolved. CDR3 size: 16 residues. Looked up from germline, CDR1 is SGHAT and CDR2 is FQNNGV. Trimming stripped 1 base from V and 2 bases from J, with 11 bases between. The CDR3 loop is CASSLVRPPNTGELFF. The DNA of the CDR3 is TGTGCCAGCAGCTTAGTCCGTCCGCCCAACACCGGGGAGCTGTTTTTT.

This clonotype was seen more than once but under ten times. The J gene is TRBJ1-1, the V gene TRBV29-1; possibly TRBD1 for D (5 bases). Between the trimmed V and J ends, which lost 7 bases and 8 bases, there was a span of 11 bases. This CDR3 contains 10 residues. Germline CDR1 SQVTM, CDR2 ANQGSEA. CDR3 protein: CSGVGREAFF. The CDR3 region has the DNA TGCAGCGGCGTGGGACGGGAAGCTTTCTTT. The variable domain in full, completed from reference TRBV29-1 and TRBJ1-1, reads SAVISQKPSRDICQRGTSLTIQCQVDSQVTMMFWYRQQPGQSLTLIATANQGSEATYESGFVIDKFPISRPNLTFSTLTVSNMSPEDSSIYLCSGVGREAFFGQGTRLTVV.

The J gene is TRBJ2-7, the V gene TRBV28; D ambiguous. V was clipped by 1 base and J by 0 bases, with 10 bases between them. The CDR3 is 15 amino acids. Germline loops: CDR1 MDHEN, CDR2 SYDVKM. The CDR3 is CASSLFGPSSYEQYF. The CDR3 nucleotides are TGTGCCAGCAGTTTATTTGGTCCATCCTCCTACGAGCAGTACTTC.

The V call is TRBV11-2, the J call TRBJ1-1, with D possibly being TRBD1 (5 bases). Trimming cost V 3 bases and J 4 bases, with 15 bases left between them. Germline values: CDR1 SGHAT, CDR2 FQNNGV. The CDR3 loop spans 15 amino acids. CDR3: CASSLGPTWGTEAFF. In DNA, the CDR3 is TGTGCCAGCAGCTTGGGACCTACGTGGGGCACTGAAGCTTTCTTT.

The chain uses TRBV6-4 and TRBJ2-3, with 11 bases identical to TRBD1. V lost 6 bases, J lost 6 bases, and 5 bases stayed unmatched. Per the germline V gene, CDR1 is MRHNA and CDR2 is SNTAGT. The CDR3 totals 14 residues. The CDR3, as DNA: TGTGCCAGCAGCGTGGGACAGGGGGTGGATACGCAGTATTTT. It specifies CASSVGQGVDTQYF.

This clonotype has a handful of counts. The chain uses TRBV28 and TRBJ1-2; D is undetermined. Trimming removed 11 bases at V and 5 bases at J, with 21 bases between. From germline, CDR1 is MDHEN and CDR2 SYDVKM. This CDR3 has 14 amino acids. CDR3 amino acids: CASLIPAIPYGYTF. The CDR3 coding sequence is TGTGCCTCCTTAATCCCGGCGATTCCATATGGCTACACCTTC.

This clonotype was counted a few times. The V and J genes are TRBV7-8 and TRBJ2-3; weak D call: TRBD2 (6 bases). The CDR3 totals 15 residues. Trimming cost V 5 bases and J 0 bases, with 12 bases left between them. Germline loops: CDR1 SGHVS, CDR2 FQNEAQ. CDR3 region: CASSPNRGSTDTQYF. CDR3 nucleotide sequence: TGTGCCAGCAGCCCTAACCGGGGGAGCACAGATACGCAGTATTTT.

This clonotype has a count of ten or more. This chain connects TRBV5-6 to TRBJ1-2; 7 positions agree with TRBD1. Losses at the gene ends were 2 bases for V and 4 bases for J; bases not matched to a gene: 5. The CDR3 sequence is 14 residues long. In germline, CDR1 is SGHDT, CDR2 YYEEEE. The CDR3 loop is CASSFRGSRYGYTF. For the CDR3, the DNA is TGTGCCAGCAGCTTCAGGGGGTCTCGCTATGGCTACACCTTC. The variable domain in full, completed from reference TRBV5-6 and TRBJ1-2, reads DAGVTQSPTHLIKTRGQQVTLRCSPKSGHDTVSWYQQALGQGPQFIFQYYEEEERQRGNFPDRFSGHQFPNYSSELNVNALLLGDSALYLCASSFRGSRYGYTFGSGTRLTVV.

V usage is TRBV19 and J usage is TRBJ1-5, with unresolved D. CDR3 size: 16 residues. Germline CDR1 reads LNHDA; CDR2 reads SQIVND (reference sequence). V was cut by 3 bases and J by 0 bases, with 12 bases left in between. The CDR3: CASSIRLGYSNQPQHF. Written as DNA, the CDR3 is TGTGCCAGTAGTATCCGATTGGGGTATAGCAATCAGCCCCAGCATTTT. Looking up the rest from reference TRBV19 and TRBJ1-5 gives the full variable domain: DGGITQSPKYLFRKEGQNVTLSCEQNLNHDAMYWYRQDPGQGLRLIYYSQIVNDFQKGDIAEGYSVSREKKESFPLTVTSAQKNPTAFYLCASSIRLGYSNQPQHFGDGTRLSIL.

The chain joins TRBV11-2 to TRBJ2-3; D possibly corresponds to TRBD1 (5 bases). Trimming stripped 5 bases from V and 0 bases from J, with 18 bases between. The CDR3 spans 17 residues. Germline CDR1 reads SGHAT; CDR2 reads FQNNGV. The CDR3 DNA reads TGTGCCAGCAGCGCGGCTATGGGGCTAGGTAGCACAGATACGCAGTATTTT. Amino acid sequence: CASSAAMGLGSTDTQYF. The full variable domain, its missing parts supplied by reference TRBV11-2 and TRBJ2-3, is EAGVAQSPRYKIIEKRQSVAFWCNPISGHATLYWYQQILGQGPKLLIQFQNNGVVDDSQLPKDRFSAERLKGVDSTLKIQPAKLEDSAVYLCASSAAMGLGSTDTQYFGPGTRLTVL.

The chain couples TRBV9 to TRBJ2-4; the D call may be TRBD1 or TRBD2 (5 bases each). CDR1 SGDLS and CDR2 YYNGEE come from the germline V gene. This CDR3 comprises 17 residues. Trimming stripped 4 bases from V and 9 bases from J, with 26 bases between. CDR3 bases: TGTGCCAGCAGCCCAACTTCAGGGCAAGAAATGGGAGCCATTCAGTACTTC. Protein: CASSPTSGQEMGAIQYF.

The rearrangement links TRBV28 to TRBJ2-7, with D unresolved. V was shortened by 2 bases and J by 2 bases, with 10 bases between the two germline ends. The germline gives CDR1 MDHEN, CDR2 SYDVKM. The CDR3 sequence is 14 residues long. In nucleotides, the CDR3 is TGTGCCAGCAGTTTACTCGTCATTCCCTACGAGCAGTACTTC. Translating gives CASSLLVIPYEQYF.